The clone carrying this T cell receptor (beta chain) was observed many times. Its antigen is not identified. CDR3 length: 13 amino acids. Trimming took off 5 bases at V and 6 bases at J, with 13 bases between the two ends. RNA transcripts yielded amplified TCR beta CDR3 regions. The first-round RT-PCR employed HTBI primers together with the Qiagen OneStep RT-PCR kit. A multiplex PCR was then performed as the second round. From the multiplex PCR reads, TCRdb called clonotypes with MiXCR, one entry per CDR3 protein. The top ten hold roughly 6.9% of the sample, which has just over 600,000 distinct CDR3 sequences, 20% to 25% seen once. This record comes from a study of Graves' ophthalmopathy and Graves' hyperthyroidism. Study outcomes and limitations: The model achieved approximately 71% sensitivity and roughly 72% specificity for ophthalmopathy progression. Detection in blood was also observed for most expanded thyroid clonotypes above 0.001 frequency.

The specimen was peripheral blood. This clonotype was obtained from a woman aged 18-29 years with stable Graves' hyperthyroidism. Some clones in this sample may be carry-over from other donors' samples. The gene calls are TRBV12-3 or TRBV12-4 and TRBJ1-1; D possibly corresponds to TRBD1 (5 bases). The CDR3 spells CASSSGTRAEAFF. CDR3 nucleotide sequence: TGTGCCAGCAGTAGTGGTACCAGGGCTGAAGCTTTCTTT.